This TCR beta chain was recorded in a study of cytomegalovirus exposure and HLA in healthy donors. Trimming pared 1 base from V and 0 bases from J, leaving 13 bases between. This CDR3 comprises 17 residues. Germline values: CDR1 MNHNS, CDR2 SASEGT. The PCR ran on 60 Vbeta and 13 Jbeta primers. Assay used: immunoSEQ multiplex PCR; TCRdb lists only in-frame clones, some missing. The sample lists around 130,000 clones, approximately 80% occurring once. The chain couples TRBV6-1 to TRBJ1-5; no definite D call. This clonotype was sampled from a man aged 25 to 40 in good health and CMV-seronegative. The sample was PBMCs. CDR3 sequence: CASSEEVTVYSNQPQHF. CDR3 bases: TGTGCCAGCAGTGAAGAGGTTACAGTCTATAGCAATCAGCCCCAGCATTTT.